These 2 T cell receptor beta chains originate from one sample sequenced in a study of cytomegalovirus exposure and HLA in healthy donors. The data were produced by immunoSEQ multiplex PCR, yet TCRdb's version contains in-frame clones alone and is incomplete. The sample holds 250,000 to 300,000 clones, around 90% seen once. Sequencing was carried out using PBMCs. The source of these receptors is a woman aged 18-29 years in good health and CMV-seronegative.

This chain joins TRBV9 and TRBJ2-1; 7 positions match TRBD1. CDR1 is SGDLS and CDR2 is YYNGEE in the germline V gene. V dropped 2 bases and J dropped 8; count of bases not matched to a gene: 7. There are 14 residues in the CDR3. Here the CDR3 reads CASSVVTGSDEQFF. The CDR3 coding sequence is TGTGCCAGCAGCGTTGTGACAGGGTCCGATGAGCAGTTCTTC.

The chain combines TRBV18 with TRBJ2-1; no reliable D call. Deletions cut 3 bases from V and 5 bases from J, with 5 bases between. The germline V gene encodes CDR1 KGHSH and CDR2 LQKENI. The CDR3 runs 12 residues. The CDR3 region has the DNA TGTGCCAGCTCACCCGCGAACAATGAGCAGTTCTTC. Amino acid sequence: CASSPANNEQFF.